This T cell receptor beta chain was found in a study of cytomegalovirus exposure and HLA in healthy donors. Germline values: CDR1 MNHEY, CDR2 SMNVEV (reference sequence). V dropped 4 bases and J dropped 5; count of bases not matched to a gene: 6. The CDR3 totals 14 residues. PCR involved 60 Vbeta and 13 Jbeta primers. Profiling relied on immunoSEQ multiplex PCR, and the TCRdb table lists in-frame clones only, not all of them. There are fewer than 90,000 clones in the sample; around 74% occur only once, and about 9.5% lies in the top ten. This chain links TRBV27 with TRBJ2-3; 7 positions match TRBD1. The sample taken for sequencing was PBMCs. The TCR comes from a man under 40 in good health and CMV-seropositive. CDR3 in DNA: TGTGCCAGCAGTTCTAGACAGGGTGAAGATACGCAGTATTTT. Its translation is CASSSRQGEDTQYF.